The 5 T cell receptor beta chains listed next were all sequenced from one sample in a study of monozygotic twins with inflammatory bowel disease. One entry per CDR3 protein, without DNA, is what TCRdb gives after re-calling the 5' RACE reads. This sample's table has about 450,000 distinct CDR3 sequences. Specimen: blood. Receptor source: a human donor with ulcerative colitis or Crohn's disease, or a healthy co-twin of an affected twin (not recorded which).

V usage is TRBV12-3 or TRBV12-4 and J usage is TRBJ1-1; the D call of TRBD1 rests on TCRdb alone, since no DNA is present to check it. This CDR3 region has 17 residues. The chain's CDR3 is CASSTRRGRLGGTEAFF.

CDR3 in amino acids: CASSFVGTTISTDTQYF. The V gene is TRBV12-3 or TRBV12-4, the J gene TRBJ2-3; there is no DNA to check the TCRdb D call of TRBD2. The CDR3 totals 17 residues.

This CDR3 reads CASTAGWMDEQFF. The genes are TRBV6-6 and TRBJ2-1; TCRdb gives TRBD1 as the D gene, but with no DNA this cannot be confirmed. The CDR3 covers 13 residues. Germline V gene lookup returns CDR1 MNHNY and CDR2 SVGAGI (reference sequence).

The chain carries TRBV10-3 and TRBJ1-5. The CDR3 extends over 13 amino acids. The germline gives CDR1 ENHRY, CDR2 SYGVKD. CDR3: CAISESENQPQHF.

The gene calls are TRBV7-9 and TRBJ2-1; TCRdb reports TRBD1, a call that lacks DNA to check it against. Germline V gene data show CDR1 as SEHNR and CDR2 as FQNEAQ (reference sequence). The CDR3 has 15 residues. The CDR3 loop is CASSLGVGQANEQFF.